These 18 T cell receptor beta chains were sequenced from one sample in a study of response to subunit inactivated influenza vaccine. Using its own MiXCR run on the RT-PCR reads, TCRdb lists one record per CDR3 protein. The data hold roughly 540,000 distinct CDR3 sequences, with roughly 25% observed a single time. This sample also belongs to another study, concerning T cells expressing NK-cell markers. That paper notes: Beta-chain TCR cDNA was generated via 5'RACE template switching with UMIs.

This material consisted of CD4+ T cells sorted from PBMCs, taken 11 to 12 days after vaccination. The receptors here all came from a man aged 50 or older who received an inactivated influenza vaccine.

This clonotype was seen a few times. The chain carries TRBV7-2 and TRBJ2-7, with TRBD1 matching over 9 bases. The CDR3 extends over 14 amino acids. Germline values: CDR1 SGHTA, CDR2 FQGNSA. The V and J ends lost 5 bases and 7 bases, in that order; junction bases with no gene match: 9. DNA for the CDR3: TGTGCCAGCAGCCCACAGGGGGCTGGGGTAGAGCAGTACTTC. Translation: CASSPQGAGVEQYF.

This clonotype showed up just a few times. The rearrangement uses TRBV5-1 and TRBJ2-5; 10 bases fit TRBD1. This CDR3 is built from 15 residues. Germline-derived CDR1 and CDR2 are SGHRS and YFSETQ. V gave up 6 bases and J gave up 5 bases; unmatched junction bases: 10. This chain's CDR3 is CASTRQGASSETQYF. The CDR3 DNA is TGCGCCAGCACCCGACAGGGGGCGAGTTCGGAGACCCAGTACTTC.

This clonotype was seen only a few times. Written as DNA, the CDR3 is TGTGCCAGCAGCCCTGACCTTGGGACTGAAGCTTTCTTT. Its protein is CASSPDLGTEAFF. The V and J genes are TRBV7-9 and TRBJ1-1; D call uncertain. The CDR3 loop spans 13 amino acids. V lost 5 bases to trimming and J lost 5 bases, with 12 bases between them. Germline V gene data show CDR1 as SEHNR and CDR2 as FQNEAQ (reference sequence).

The V and J genes are TRBV20-1 and TRBJ2-1; 11 bases are shared with TRBD2. The CDR3 totals 14 residues. V dropped 6 bases and J dropped 7; count of bases not matched to a gene: 8. CDR1 and CDR2 from the germline V gene are DFQATT and SNEGSKA (reference sequence). The CDR3 DNA sequence: TGCAGTGCGACAAGACGGACTAGCGGGAATGAGCAGTTCTTC. Translation: CSATRRTSGNEQFF.

This clonotype was observed at least ten times. The V call is TRBV12-3 or TRBV12-4, the J call TRBJ2-1, with 11 positions matching TRBD2. The CDR3 extends over 15 amino acids. V was pared by 1 base and J by 9 bases, with 5 bases of the junction left unmatched. The CDR3 DNA reads TGTGCCAGCAGTTTAGAATTAGCGGGAGGGGGTGAGCAGTTCTTC. It is translated as CASSLELAGGGEQFF.

V is TRBV28 and J is TRBJ2-7; perhaps TRBD1 as D (6 bases). Trimming took off 6 bases at V and 1 base at J, with 13 bases between the two ends. The CDR3 sequence is 14 residues long. Looked up from germline, CDR1 is MDHEN and CDR2 is SYDVKM. The CDR3, as DNA: TGTGCCAGCAGCTCCGGGACAAAATCCTACGAGCAGTACTTC. Its translation: CASSSGTKSYEQYF.

The rearrangement joins TRBV12-3 or TRBV12-4 to TRBJ1-4, with 7 bases that match TRBD1. The V gene end was trimmed by 9 bases and the J gene end by 2 bases; junction bases not matched to a gene: 3. This CDR3 comprises 13 residues. CDR3 nucleotide sequence: TGTGCCAGTTCGGGACAGACTAATGAAAAACTGTTTTTT. Residues: CASSGQTNEKLFF.

Only a few counts were recorded for this clonotype. V and J are TRBV7-8 and TRBJ2-7; TRBD2 matches at 10 bases. This CDR3 spans 17 amino acids. Germline V gene sequence: CDR1 SGHVS, CDR2 FQNEAQ. Trimming cost V 5 bases and J 3 bases; bases outside gene matches: 13. CDR3 residues: CASSPGTSAIAHYEQYF. In DNA form, the CDR3 reads TGTGCCAGCAGCCCAGGGACTAGCGCCATTGCGCACTACGAGCAGTACTTC.

The V gene is TRBV7-2, the J gene TRBJ2-3, with D uncertain. This CDR3 region has 14 residues. Trimming pared 3 bases from V and 2 bases from J, leaving 9 bases between. Looked up from germline, CDR1 is SGHTA and CDR2 is FQGNSA. CDR3: CASSLRKFTDTQYF. The DNA of the CDR3 is TGTGCCAGCAGCTTGAGAAAGTTCACAGATACGCAGTATTTT.

This clonotype was recorded a few times. This chain uses TRBV5-1 with TRBJ2-3; tentatively, D is TRBD2 (5 bases). The germline V gene encodes CDR1 SGHRS and CDR2 YFSETQ. The CDR3 is 15 residues long. V was pared by 5 bases and J by 4 bases, with 17 bases between. Here the CDR3 DNA reads TGCGCCAGCAGTTTTGAGCGGCCCCCCGCAGATACGCAGTATTTT. This translates into CASSFERPPADTQYF.

This clonotype was seen only a few times. The chain uses TRBV12-3 or TRBV12-4 and TRBJ2-5, with D perhaps TRBD1 or TRBD2 (6 bases each). There are 14 residues in the CDR3. V shed 5 bases and J shed 8 bases, with 18 bases lying between them. The CDR3 loop is CASSAGQPAITQYF. The CDR3 coding sequence is TGTGCCAGCAGTGCGGGACAACCGGCCATCACCCAGTACTTC.

The V and J genes are TRBV6-2 or TRBV6-3 and TRBJ1-5; D is unclear. The CDR3 runs to 15 residues. The germline gives CDR1 MNHEY, CDR2 SVGEGT. Trimming cost V 6 bases and J 1 base, with 13 bases left between them. The DNA for the CDR3 is TGTGCCAGCAGCAACGTCTTTGTCAGCAATCAGCCCCAGCATTTT. Protein sequence: CASSNVFVSNQPQHF.

In its sample, this clonotype was seen a few times. The genes are TRBV10-2 and TRBJ1-5; possibly TRBD1 for D (6 bases). The V gene's germline CDR1 is WSHSY and CDR2 SAAADI. This CDR3 has 15 residues. V lost 2 bases and J lost 3, with 11 bases in between. The CDR3 DNA follows: TGCGCCAGCAGTGAGATGGGGGGCCCCAATCAGCCCCAGCATTTT. It yields the protein CASSEMGGPNQPQHF.

This chain uses TRBV20-1 with TRBJ2-7, with 8 bases that match TRBD1. V trimming: 5 bases; J trimming: 0 bases; junction bases outside the gene matches: 3. CDR3 size: 13 residues. The germline V gene encodes CDR1 DFQATT and CDR2 SNEGSKA (reference sequence). The CDR3, as DNA: TGCAGTGCTCGGGACAGGTACTCCTACGAGCAGTACTTC. It encodes CSARDRYSYEQYF.

The table lists this clonotype with a few counts. The chain has TRBV9 and TRBJ2-5, with 7 nucleotides matching TRBD2. After removal of 0 bases from V and 3 bases from J, the junction contained 5 bases not matched to a gene. Per the germline V gene, CDR1 is SGDLS and CDR2 is YYNGEE. This CDR3 spans 15 amino acids. This chain's CDR3 is CASSVAPAGKETQYF. Here the CDR3 DNA reads TGTGCCAGCAGCGTAGCACCAGCGGGAAAAGAGACCCAGTACTTC.

This clonotype was picked up a small number of times. This sequence joins TRBV29-1 and TRBJ1-5, with a tentative D call TRBD1 (6 bases). The ends were cut back, 5 bases at V and 2 bases at J, with 13 bases in the middle. The CDR3 sequence is 14 residues long. Germline CDR1 is SQVTM and CDR2 is ANQGSEA. The CDR3 bases are TGCAGCGTTCGGACAGAAAGGGGCAATCAGCCCCAGCATTTT. Translating it yields CSVRTERGNQPQHF.

This clonotype was found a few times. V gene TRBV10-3 combines with J gene TRBJ2-1, with TRBD2 matching 7 bases. CDR1 and CDR2 (germline): ENHRY, SYGVKD. The CDR3 contains 15 residues. V lost 4 bases and J lost 2; bases outside the gene matches: 5. The CDR3 sequence is CAISVASGTYNEQFF. CDR3 coding DNA: TGTGCCATCAGTGTAGCCAGCGGGACCTACAATGAGCAGTTCTTC.

This clonotype has only a few counts. The chain is built from TRBV5-6 and TRBJ2-3, with TRBD2 identical over 10 bases. CDR3 length: 16 residues. Germline trimming cut 0 bases from V and 7 bases from J; bases unmatched to any gene: 8. CDR1 and CDR2 (germline): SGHDT, YYEEEE. The CDR3 is CASSLGGLAGANTQYF. CDR3 coding DNA: TGTGCCAGCAGCTTGGGTGGGCTAGCGGGGGCCAATACGCAGTATTTT.